This entry lists 10 T cell receptor beta chains sequenced from one sample in a study of early stage breast cancer tumors. Profiling relied on immunoSEQ multiplex PCR, and the TCRdb table lists in-frame clones only, not all of them. The table has just over 70,000 clones, under 85% seen once. The specimen sequenced was blood. The receptors shown here come from a person aged 60 to 70 with breast cancer.

The J gene is TRBJ2-3, the V gene TRBV5-5, with D possibly matching TRBD2 (6 bases). The V end lost 2 bases, the J end lost 0 bases, and 10 bases lay between the germline ends. CDR1 and CDR2 (germline): SGHKS, YYEKEE (reference sequence). This CDR3 is 15 amino acids long. CDR3 nucleotides: TGTGCCAGCAGCTTCGGAGGGGCGAGCACAGATACGCAGTATTTT. Its translation is CASSFGGASTDTQYF.

The chain carries TRBV7-9 and TRBJ1-5, with D unclear. CDR3 length equals 14 residues. Germline V gene data show CDR1 as SEHNR and CDR2 as FQNEAQ (reference sequence). V dropped 1 base and J dropped 5 bases, with 9 bases sitting between them. In nucleotides, the CDR3 is TGTGCCAGCAGCTTAGATTCCGGCTATCAGCCCCAGCATTTT. Its translation is CASSLDSGYQPQHF.

This chain uses TRBV5-6 with TRBJ1-4, with D perhaps TRBD1 (5 bases). Germline loops: CDR1 SGHDT, CDR2 YYEEEE. Trimming removed 6 bases from V and 5 bases from J, with 17 bases in between. This CDR3 region has 15 residues. The CDR3, as DNA: TGTGCCAGCACCCCCGGGGCCAGAGTAAATGAAAAACTGTTTTTT. Residues: CASTPGARVNEKLFF.

The gene calls are TRBV11-1 and TRBJ2-1; 8 bases agree with TRBD2. In germline, CDR1 is SGHAT, CDR2 FQDESV (reference sequence). Trimming at V came to 1 base and at J to 4 bases, leaving 6 bases not matched to a gene. This CDR3 is built from 16 residues. CDR3 amino acids: CASSLEKRGRYNEQFF. DNA for the CDR3: TGTGCCAGCAGCTTAGAAAAGCGGGGGCGATACAATGAGCAGTTCTTC. Based on the CDR3 plus reference TRBV11-1 and TRBJ2-1, the full variable domain is EAEVAQSPRYKITEKSQAVAFWCDPISGHATLYWYRQILGQGPELLVQFQDESVVDDSQLPKDRFSAERLKGVDSTLKIQPAELGDSAMYLCASSLEKRGRYNEQFFGPGTRLTVL.

The chain links TRBV5-6 to TRBJ2-7, with D possibly being TRBD1 or TRBD2 (6 bases each). V lost 0 bases to trimming and J lost 2 bases, with 15 bases between them. The CDR3 covers 16 residues. Germline V gene data show CDR1 as SGHDT and CDR2 as YYEEEE. The CDR3 nucleotides read TGTGCCAGCAGCTTGGCCCTTAGGGGGGCGCCCTACGAGCAGTACTTC. This gives the protein CASSLALRGAPYEQYF.

This chain connects TRBV2 to TRBJ2-3; 10 positions match TRBD2. With 6 bases clipped from V and 2 bases from J, the junction kept 8 bases outside the gene matches. This CDR3 has 16 residues. Germline CDR1 SNHLY, CDR2 FYNNEI. CDR3 DNA sequence: TGTGCCAGCAGCTTCGGGACTAGCGACTACACAGATACGCAGTATTTT. Protein: CASSFGTSDYTDTQYF. Full variable domain (rest looked up from reference TRBV2 and TRBJ2-3): EPEVTQTPSHQVTQMGQEVILRCVPISNHLYFYWYRQILGQKVEFLVSFYNNEISEKSEIFDDQFSVERPDGSNFTLKIRSTKLEDSAMYFCASSFGTSDYTDTQYFGPGTRLTVL.

The gene calls are TRBV15 and TRBJ2-5; D may be TRBD2 (5 bases). Germline V gene sequence: CDR1 LNHNV, CDR2 YYDKDF (reference sequence). V lost 1 base and J 3 bases, leaving 18 bases between the germline ends. The CDR3 runs to 17 residues. In DNA, the CDR3 is TGTGCCACCAGCAGAGGCCCCCCAGGAAGCGGAGAAGAGACCCAGTACTTC. Translated, it gives CATSRGPPGSGEETQYF.

This chain joins TRBV6-5 and TRBJ1-6, with D unresolved. Trimming cost V 0 bases and J 5 bases, with 8 bases left between them. CDR3 length: 15 residues. Germline-derived CDR1 and CDR2 are MNHEY and SVGAGI. The CDR3 here is CASSYSNQDNSPLHF. The CDR3 DNA sequence: TGTGCCAGCAGTTACTCGAATCAGGATAATTCACCCCTCCACTTT.

The rearrangement links TRBV27 to TRBJ1-1; TRBD1 might be the D (6 bases). This CDR3 has 13 amino acids. V lost 6 bases and J lost 1, with 9 bases in between. Germline values: CDR1 MNHEY, CDR2 SMNVEV (reference sequence). The CDR3 DNA reads as TGTGCCAGCAGCATGACAGGGAACACTGAAGCTTTCTTT. Translating it yields CASSMTGNTEAFF.

The rearrangement joins TRBV5-1 to TRBJ2-5, with 7 bases matching TRBD1. V lost 4 bases and J lost 2; bases outside the gene matches: 8. The CDR3 totals 15 residues. Looked up from germline, CDR1 is SGHRS and CDR2 is YFSETQ. As DNA, the CDR3 is TGCGCCAGCAGCCGACAGGGTAGGGGGCAAGAGACCCAGTACTTC. Protein product: CASSRQGRGQETQYF.